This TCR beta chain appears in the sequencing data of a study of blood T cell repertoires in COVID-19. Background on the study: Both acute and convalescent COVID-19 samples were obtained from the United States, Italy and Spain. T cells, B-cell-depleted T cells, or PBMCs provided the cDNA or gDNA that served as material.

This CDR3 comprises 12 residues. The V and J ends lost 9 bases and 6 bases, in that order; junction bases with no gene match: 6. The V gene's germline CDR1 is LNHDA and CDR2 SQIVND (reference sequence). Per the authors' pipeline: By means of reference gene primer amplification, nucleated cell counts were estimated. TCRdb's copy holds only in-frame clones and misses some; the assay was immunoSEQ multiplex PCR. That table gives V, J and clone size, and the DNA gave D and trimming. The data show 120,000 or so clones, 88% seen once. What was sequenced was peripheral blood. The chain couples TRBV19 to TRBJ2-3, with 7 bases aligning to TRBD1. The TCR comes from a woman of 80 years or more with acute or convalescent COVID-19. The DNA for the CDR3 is TGTGCCAGCCAGGGGGTCGTGGATACGCAGTATTTT. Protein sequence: CASQGVVDTQYF.